A selection of T cell receptor beta chains follows, all from one sample in a study of neoadjuvant anti-PD-1 for oral cavity cancer. The method was immunoSEQ multiplex PCR; TCRdb's version includes in-frame clones alone and lacks a portion of them. The table lists about 14,000 clones, approximately 70% of them singletons. Sequences were derived from PBMCs, sampled after nivolumab (anti-PD-1) treatment. These receptors were taken from a person between 40 and 80 years old with oral cavity squamous cell carcinoma. Each CDR3 is given with its conserved first and last residue. The D gene is left open where the match is weak. The size entry is marked missing in some rows and otherwise reads once, few, many or a size class.

>TRBD1|TRBV4-1|TRBJ1-2|few
TGCGCCAGCAGTCCCGACAGGGGGCTCGGCTACACCTTC
CASSPDRGLGYTF
>NA|TRBV25-1|TRBJ2-3|once
TGTGCCAGCAGTGCCCGCGTGACCGAGGCGCAGTATTTT
CASSARVTEAQYF
>NA|TRBV27|TRBJ1-3|few
TGTGCCAGCAGCCCAAGGGGGTTGTTTCCCGACTCTGGAAACACCATATATTTT
CASSPRGLFPDSGNTIYF
>TRBD2|TRBV7-7|TRBJ2-2|few
TGTGCTAGCAGCTTAGAGCGGGGAACCGGGGAGCTGTTTTTT
CASSLERGTGELFF
>NA|TRBV5-1|TRBJ2-1|NA
TGCGCCAGCAGCTTTCAAGCTGACAATGAGCAGTTCTTC
CASSFQADNEQFF
>NA|TRBV10-3|TRBJ2-2|NA
TGTGCCACGTCCGGAGGGCCCACAAAGACCGGGGAGCTGTTTTTT
CATSGGPTKTGELFF
>NA|TRBV4-1|TRBJ1-3|NA
TGCGCCAGCAGCCGGGTCGGGGGGCAGTACTCTGGAAACACCATATATTTT
CASSRVGGQYSGNTIYF
>TRBD2|TRBV6-5|TRBJ2-7|NA
TGTGCCAGCAGCACCGGACTAGCGGGAGTCGAGCAGTACTTC
CASSTGLAGVEQYF
>NA|TRBV5-6|TRBJ2-1|NA
TGTGCCAGCAGCTTGTTGGGGGTGCAGTTCTTC
CASSLLGVQFF
>NA|TRBV27|TRBJ1-2|NA
TGTGCCAGCAGTTTATCGTTAGGGGGGGGTGGCTACACCTTC
CASSLSLGGGGYTF
>NA|TRBV27|TRBJ2-1|NA
TGTGCCAGCAGTTTTCGGATTAGCGTGAATGAGCAGTTCTTC
CASSFRISVNEQFF
>TRBD2|TRBV6-4|TRBJ2-1|NA
TGTGCCAGCAGTGACTCGAATCTAGCGGGAGGCAATGAGCAGTTCTTC
CASSDSNLAGGNEQFF
>NA|TRBV30|TRBJ2-5|NA
TGTGCCTGGAGCCAATCCCTTTCAGAGACCCAGTACTTC
CAWSQSLSETQYF
>TRBD2|TRBV2|TRBJ2-5|NA
TGTGCCAGCAGTGCCTTACTAGCGTTCCAAGAGACCCAGTACTTC
CASSALLAFQETQYF
>NA|TRBV25-1|TRBJ2-3|NA
TGTGCCAGCAGGGGGGCAGGCACAGATACGCAGTATTTT
CASRGAGTDTQYF
>NA|TRBV9|TRBJ1-4|NA
TGTGCCAGCAGCGTAGGCCCCGTCGATTCACAGGGTGATAATGAAAAACTGTTTTTT
CASSVGPVDSQGDNEKLFF
>NA|TRBV11-2|TRBJ2-7|NA
TGTGCCAGCAGCCCGTTGATAGAGGCCCCCTACGAGCAGTACTTC
CASSPLIEAPYEQYF
>NA|TRBV5-8|TRBJ1-4|NA
TGTGCCAGCAGCTTGGAACTTGCAACTAATGAAAAACTGTTTTTT
CASSLELATNEKLFF
>NA|TRBV6-6|TRBJ1-3|NA
TGTGCCAGCCGGCAGGGGGGAAACACCATATATTTT
CASRQGGNTIYF
>NA|TRBV19|TRBJ1-5|NA
TGTGCCAGTAGTATAACAGGGATTTATAGCAATCAGCCCCAGCATTTT
CASSITGIYSNQPQHF
>NA|TRBV5-1|TRBJ2-2|once
TGCGCCAGCAGCGGAACCGGGACGGTAAACACCGGGGAGCTGTTTTTT
CASSGTGTVNTGELFF
>TRBD1|TRBV30|TRBJ1-2|NA
TGTGCCTGGACCCACATTGACAGGGGTTTTTTCATGACCGACTATGGCTACACCTTC
CAWTHIDRGFFMTDYGYTF
>NA|TRBV2|TRBJ2-1|NA
TGTGCCAGCATGGGAACGAGAGAGGGCGGTGAGCAGTTCTTC
CASMGTREGGEQFF
>NA|TRBV2|TRBJ2-7|NA
TGTGCCAGCAGTCAGAGCTCCTACGAGCAGTACTTC
CASSQSSYEQYF
>TRBD2|TRBV28|TRBJ2-2|few
TGTGCCAGCAGTGCTCCGGGGGGGGCGAACACCGGGGAGCTGTTTTTT
CASSAPGGANTGELFF
>NA|TRBV29-1|TRBJ1-1|NA
TGCAGCGCCCGGGACGTGAGCACTGAAGCTTTCTTT
CSARDVSTEAFF
>NA|TRBV10-3|TRBJ1-2|few
TGTGCCATCAGTGGAGGGGGAGATGGCTACACCTTC
CAISGGGDGYTF
>NA|TRBV7-6|TRBJ2-3|NA
TGTGCCAGCAGCTTAGACCTCACAGATACGCAGTATTTT
CASSLDLTDTQYF
>TRBD1|TRBV29-1|TRBJ1-2|few
TGCAGCGTTGGGGGACAGGGGTCGGATGGCTACACCTTC
CSVGGQGSDGYTF
>TRBD2|TRBV19|TRBJ2-1|few
TGTGCCAGTAGTATCTCTAGCGGGAAGAATGAGCAGTTCTTC
CASSISSGKNEQFF
>TRBD2|TRBV27|TRBJ2-1|NA
TGTGCCAGCAGTTTGTTACTAGCGGAGTCCTACAATGAGCAGTTCTTC
CASSLLLAESYNEQFF
>NA|TRBV19|TRBJ1-5|NA
TGTGCCAGTAGTATCATCGGGACGGATAGCAATCAGCCCCAGCATTTT
CASSIIGTDSNQPQHF
>TRBD1|TRBV19|TRBJ2-1|NA
TGTGCCACCACGAGGGGGACAGCCTACCTTCAGTTCTTC
CATTRGTAYLQFF
>TRBD1|TRBV6-5|TRBJ1-4|few
TGTGCCAGCAGTTACTCGTACAGGGGTGATGAAAAACTGTTTTTT
CASSYSYRGDEKLFF
>TRBD2|TRBV11-2|TRBJ2-3|NA
TGTGCCAGCAGCTCCGGACTAGCGGGAATCTCAGATACGCAGTATTTT
CASSSGLAGISDTQYF
>NA|TRBV11-3|TRBJ1-1|NA
TGTGCCAGCAGCTTAGAAGGGAGCACTGAAGCTTTCTTT
CASSLEGSTEAFF
>TRBD1|TRBV11-1|TRBJ2-2|NA
TGTGCCAGCAGCCTCGGGACAGGGGGCACCGGGGAGCTGTTTTTT
CASSLGTGGTGELFF
>TRBD1|TRBV27|TRBJ2-7|NA
TGTGCCAGCAGTCGCCTGACAGGGCCCTACGAGCAGTACTTC
CASSRLTGPYEQYF
>TRBD2|TRBV6-1|TRBJ2-1|NA
TGTGCCAGCAGTGAAGTAACTAGCGCGTACAATGAGCAGTTCTTC
CASSEVTSAYNEQFF
>NA|TRBV29-1|TRBJ1-1|few
TGCAGCGTTGTGCCGGAGGACACTGAAGCTTTCTTT
CSVVPEDTEAFF
>NA|TRBV2|TRBJ2-7|NA
TGTGCCAGCACCCTGGGGACGATTTCCTACGAGCAGTACTTC
CASTLGTISYEQYF
>TRBD1|TRBV5-6|TRBJ2-7|few
TGTGCCAGCAGCGCTACAGGGGACGAGCAGTACTTC
CASSATGDEQYF
>NA|TRBV6-1|TRBJ2-7|few
TGTGCCAGCACATCTAGCACGAGCTCCTACGAGCAGTACTTC
CASTSSTSSYEQYF
>TRBD2|TRBV27|TRBJ2-7|NA
TGTGCCAGCAGTTTGGCTAGCGGGAGTTACGAGCAGTACTTC
CASSLASGSYEQYF
>NA|TRBV7-3|TRBJ2-3|once
TGTGCCAGCAGCTTTTCTTCGACTGGCGGGAATACAGATACGCAGTATTTT
CASSFSSTGGNTDTQYF
>NA|TRBV28|TRBJ2-3|NA
TGTGCCAGCACGTGGGGGGGGGCCACAGATACGCAGTATTTT
CASTWGGATDTQYF